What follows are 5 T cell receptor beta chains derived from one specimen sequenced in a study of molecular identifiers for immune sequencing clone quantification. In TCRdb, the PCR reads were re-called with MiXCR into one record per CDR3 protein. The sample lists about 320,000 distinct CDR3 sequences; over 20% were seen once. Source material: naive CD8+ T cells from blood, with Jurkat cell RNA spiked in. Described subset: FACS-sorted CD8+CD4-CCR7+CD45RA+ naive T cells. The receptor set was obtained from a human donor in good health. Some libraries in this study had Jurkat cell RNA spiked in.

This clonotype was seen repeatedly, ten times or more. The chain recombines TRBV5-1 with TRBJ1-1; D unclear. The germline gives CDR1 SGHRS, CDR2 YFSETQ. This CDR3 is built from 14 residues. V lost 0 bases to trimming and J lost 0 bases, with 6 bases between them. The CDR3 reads CASSLAPMNTEAFF. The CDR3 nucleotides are TGCGCCAGCAGCTTGGCCCCCATGAACACTGAAGCTTTCTTT.

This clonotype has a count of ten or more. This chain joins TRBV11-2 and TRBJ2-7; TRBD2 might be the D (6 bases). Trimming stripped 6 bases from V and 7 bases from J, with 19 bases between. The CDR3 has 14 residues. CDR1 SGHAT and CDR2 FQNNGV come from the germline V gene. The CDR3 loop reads CASRFSGGVEEQYF. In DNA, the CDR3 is TGTGCCAGCAGATTTAGCGGTGGGGTGGAGGAGCAGTACTTC.

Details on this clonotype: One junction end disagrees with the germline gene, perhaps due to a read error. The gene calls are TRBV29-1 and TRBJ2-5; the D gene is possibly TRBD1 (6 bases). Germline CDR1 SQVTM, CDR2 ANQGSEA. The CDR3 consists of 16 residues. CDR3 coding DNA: TGCAGCGTTGAAGATATTCTGACAGGTTCGGTCGCGACCCAGTGCTTC. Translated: CSVEDILTGSVATQCF. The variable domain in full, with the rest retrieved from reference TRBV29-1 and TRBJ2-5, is SAVISQKPSRDICQRGTSLTIQCQVDSQVTMMFWYRQQPGQSLTLIATANQGSEATYESGFVIDKFPISRPNLTFSTLTVSNMSPEDSSIYLCSVEDILTGSVATQCFGPGTRLLVL.

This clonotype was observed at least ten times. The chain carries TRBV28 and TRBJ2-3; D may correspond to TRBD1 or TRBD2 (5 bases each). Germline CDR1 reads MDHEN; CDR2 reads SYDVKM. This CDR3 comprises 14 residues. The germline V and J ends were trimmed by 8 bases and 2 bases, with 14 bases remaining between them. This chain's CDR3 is CASGTPGPTDTQYF. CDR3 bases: TGTGCCAGCGGAACTCCGGGACCCACAGATACGCAGTATTTT.

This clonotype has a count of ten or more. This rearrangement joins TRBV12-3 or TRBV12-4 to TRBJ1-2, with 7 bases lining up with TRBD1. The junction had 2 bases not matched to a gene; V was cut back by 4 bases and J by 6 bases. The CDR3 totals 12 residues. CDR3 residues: CASSSGGNGYTF. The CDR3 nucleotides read TGTGCCAGCAGTTCAGGGGGGAATGGCTACACCTTC.